The rows below give T cell receptor beta chains drawn from one sample of a study of T cell responses to AZD1222 COVID-19 vaccine. Assay used: immunoSEQ multiplex PCR; TCRdb lists only in-frame clones, some missing. The sample lists some 110,000 clones; around 89% were seen once. Sequences were derived from peripheral blood, sampled on day 0 of AZD1222 vaccination. The receptors derive from an adult in good health. The CDR3 runs from the conserved cysteine through the conserved F or W. A D gene is named only where the DNA matches it firmly. A clone size is listed for some rows: how often the clone was seen (once, few, many), or a class if it is expanded.

>NA|TRBV27|TRBJ1-5|few
TGTGCCAGCAGTTTAAGCGCGGGGATCCAGCCCCAGCATTTT
CASSLSAGIQPQHF
>NA|TRBV19|TRBJ2-4|NA
TGTGCCAGTAGTATCGGACAGCTAGCCAAAAACATTCAGTACTTC
CASSIGQLAKNIQYF
>TRBD1|TRBV15|TRBJ1-6|once
TGTGCCACCAGCATGCGGACAGGGGATTCACCCCTCCACTTT
CATSMRTGDSPLHF
>NA|TRBV28|TRBJ2-2|NA
TGTGCCAGCACTCCACCCGGGGAGGCTCACCGGGAGCTGTTTTTT
CASTPPGEAHRELFF
>NA|TRBV10-3|TRBJ1-5|NA
TGTGCCATCAGCGCTACCGGGGCAATGGGTCAGCCCCAGCATTTT
CAISATGAMGQPQHF
>NA|TRBV28|TRBJ1-3|once
TGTGCCAGCAGTTTAAACGGGGGCCGAAACACCATATATTTT
CASSLNGGRNTIYF
>NA|TRBV2|TRBJ1-1|NA
TGTGCCAGCAGTGAACAGGGGCCGAACACTGAAGCTTTCTTT
CASSEQGPNTEAFF
>TRBD1|TRBV3-1/TRBV3-2|TRBJ1-1|NA
TGTGCCAGCAGCTCCGGACAGGGGGCATCCACTGAAGCTTTCTTT
CASSSGQGASTEAFF
>TRBD2|TRBV11-1|TRBJ2-7|NA
TGTGCCAGCAGCTCCTCGCGGGAGCGGGCCTACGAGCAGTACTTC
CASSSSRERAYEQYF
>NA|TRBV10-2|TRBJ1-1|NA
TGCGCCAGCAACCAACTCACAGGGACTGAAGCTTTCTTT
CASNQLTGTEAFF
>NA|TRBV7-8|TRBJ1-3|NA
TGTGCCAGCAGCTTGGAAGTTTCAGCATTCTCTGGAAACACCATATATTTT
CASSLEVSAFSGNTIYF
>TRBD1|TRBV29-1|TRBJ1-2|NA
TGCAGCGTGGTTTACCTACAGGGGTCCCCCGGCCTATATGGCTACACCTTC
CSVVYLQGSPGLYGYTF
>NA|TRBV9|TRBJ2-7|NA
TGTGCCAGCAGCTATAGCGTCCCGTCCTACGAGCAGTACTTC
CASSYSVPSYEQYF
>TRBD1|TRBV3-1/TRBV3-2|TRBJ2-7|NA
TGTGCCAGCAGCCCTAGGACAGGTCAGACCTACGAGCAGTACTTC
CASSPRTGQTYEQYF
>NA|TRBV10-2|TRBJ2-5|once
TGCGCCAGCAATCTCTGGGGGAAGGAGACCCAGTACTTC
CASNLWGKETQYF
>NA|TRBV5-3|TRBJ1-2|NA
TGTGCCAGAAGCTTCACCTGTGTTACCACCTTC
CARSFTCVTTF
>NA|TRBV6-5|TRBJ2-7|NA
TGTGCCAGCAGTTCCCAGAGCAGGTCCTACGAGCAGTACTTC
CASSSQSRSYEQYF
>NA|TRBV7-3|TRBJ1-2|NA
TGTGCCAGCAGCCTCGGACCAAACGAGGGATTGGGCTACACCTTC
CASSLGPNEGLGYTF
>NA|TRBV6-5|TRBJ2-3|NA
TGTGCCAGCAGTTACTCCTCAGGGTCAGATACGCAGTATTTT
CASSYSSGSDTQYF
>NA|TRBV23-1|TRBJ1-2|NA
TGCGCCAGCAGTCTTCGGCAGGCATGCTATGGCTACACCTTC
CASSLRQACYGYTF
>TRBD1|TRBV30|TRBJ2-7|NA
TGTGCCTGGAGTGTCGGGACAGGGGCCTACGAGCAGTACTTC
CAWSVGTGAYEQYF
>TRBD1|TRBV28|TRBJ2-2|NA
TGTGCCACCCAGACAGGGCCCGGGGAGCTGTTTTTT
CATQTGPGELFF
>NA|TRBV3-1/TRBV3-2|TRBJ1-2|NA
TGTGCCAGCAGCCAAGATAAAGGGGGGGGCTACACCTTC
CASSQDKGGGYTF
>NA|TRBV6-2/TRBV6-3|TRBJ2-3|NA
TGTGCCAGCAGTTACTCGGGCACGAAGGAGTATTTT
CASSYSGTKEYF
>NA|TRBV3-1/TRBV3-2|TRBJ2-7|NA
TGTGCCAGCAGCCAACTGGGTCAGGGAGAGCAGTACTTC
CASSQLGQGEQYF
>NA|TRBV4-2|TRBJ2-2|NA
TGTGCCTCTGGTTGGAACACCGGGGAGCTGTTTTTT
CASGWNTGELFF
>TRBD2|TRBV29-1|TRBJ2-7|NA
TGCAGCGTCGCCCGGGGGGTGGGTGAGCAGTACTTC
CSVARGVGEQYF
>TRBD1|TRBV11-2|TRBJ1-5|NA
TGTGCCAGCAGCCCGGACAGGGGGCCACGATACGGCAATCAGCCCCAGCATTTT
CASSPDRGPRYGNQPQHF